This T cell receptor (beta chain) was captured by sequencing in a study of cytomegalovirus exposure and HLA in healthy donors. Trimming shortened V by 4 bases and J by 0 bases, and 11 bases separated the two germline ends. The CDR3 length is 15 residues. Germline V gene lookup returns CDR1 SNHLY and CDR2 FYNNEI. It was with 60 Vbeta and 13 Jbeta primers that the PCR ran. Assay: immunoSEQ multiplex PCR; the TCRdb copy retains only in-frame clones and omits some. Seen here are more than 200,000 clones, 60% to 80% observed once, and the top ten hold 1.8%. The chain recombines TRBV2 with TRBJ2-3; no definite D call. Sequencing was carried out using PBMCs. This receptor was taken from a male donor in good health and CMV-seronegative. The CDR3 region has the DNA TGTGCCAGCAGTGTGGCGGATATTAGCACAGATACGCAGTATTTT. This codes for CASSVADISTDTQYF.